This T cell receptor (beta chain) was retrieved from a study of technical replicates of blood from several donors. This table comes from immunoSEQ multiplex PCR, and its TCRdb copy is limited to in-frame clones, with some not included. This sample yields some 80,000 clones, of which around 92% are seen a single time; about 0.26% belongs to the top ten. The CDR3 spans 15 residues. Per germline, CDR1 SGHAT and CDR2 FQNNGV. Trimming left V 7 bases short and J 2 bases short, with 17 bases between. This clonotype was sampled from a human donor in good health. Sequencing was carried out using T cells isolated from PBMCs. The chain combines TRBV11-2 with TRBJ1-1, with a tentative D call TRBD1 (5 bases). In DNA, the CDR3 is TGTGCCAGCAATATCCTCGTCGGGGGAAACACTGAAGCTTTCTTT. Translated, it gives CASNILVGGNTEAFF.